This T cell receptor beta chain is from a study of cytomegalovirus exposure and HLA in healthy donors. The PCR used 60 Vbeta and 13 Jbeta primers. Data came from immunoSEQ multiplex PCR; TCRdb stores just in-frame clones and leaves some out. The table lists some 130,000 clones. Germline values: CDR1 MNHEY, CDR2 SMNVEV (reference sequence). This CDR3 has 13 amino acids. The V and J ends lost 8 bases and 5 bases respectively, with 15 bases between them. The chain links TRBV27 to TRBJ2-5; TRBD1 is a possible D gene (6 bases). The sample was PBMCs. The sequence was obtained from a woman aged 35 to 49 in good health and CMV-seropositive. The CDR3 coding sequence is TGTGCCAGCGGCATAGGGGGAGTGGAGACCCAGTACTTC. It is translated as CASGIGGVETQYF.